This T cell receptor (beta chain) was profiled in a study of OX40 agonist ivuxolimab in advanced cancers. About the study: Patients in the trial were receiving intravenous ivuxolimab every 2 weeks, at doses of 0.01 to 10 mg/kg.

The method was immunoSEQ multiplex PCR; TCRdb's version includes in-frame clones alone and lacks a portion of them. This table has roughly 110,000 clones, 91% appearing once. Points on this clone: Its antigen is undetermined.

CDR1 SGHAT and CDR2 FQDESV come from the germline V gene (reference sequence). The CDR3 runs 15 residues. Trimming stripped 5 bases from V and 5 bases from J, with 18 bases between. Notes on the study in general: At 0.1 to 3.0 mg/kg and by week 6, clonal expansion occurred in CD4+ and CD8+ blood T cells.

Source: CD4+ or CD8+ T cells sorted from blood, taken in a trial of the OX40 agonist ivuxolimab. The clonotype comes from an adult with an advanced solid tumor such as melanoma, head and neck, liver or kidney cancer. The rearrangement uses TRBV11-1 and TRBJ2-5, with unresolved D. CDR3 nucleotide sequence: TGTGCCAGCAGCCGTCATGACTCCCTGGGGGAGACCCAGTACTTC. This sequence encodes CASSRHDSLGETQYF.